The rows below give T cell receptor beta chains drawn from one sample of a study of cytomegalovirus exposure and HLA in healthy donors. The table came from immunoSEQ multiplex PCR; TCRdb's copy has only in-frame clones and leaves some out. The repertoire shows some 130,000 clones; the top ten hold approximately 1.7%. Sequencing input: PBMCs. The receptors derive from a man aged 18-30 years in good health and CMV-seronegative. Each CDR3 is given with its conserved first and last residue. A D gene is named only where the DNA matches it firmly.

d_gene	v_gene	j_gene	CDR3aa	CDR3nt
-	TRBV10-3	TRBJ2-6	CAITSSSGANVLTF	TGTGCCATCACCTCCAGCTCTGGGGCCAACGTCCTGACTTTC
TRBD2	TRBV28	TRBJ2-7	CASRPTIAGNYEQYF	TGTGCCAGCAGGCCGACTATAGCGGGGAACTACGAGCAGTACTTC
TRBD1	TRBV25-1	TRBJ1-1	CASSVKGDRGRTEAFF	TGTGCCAGCAGTGTCAAAGGGGACAGGGGGCGGACTGAAGCTTTCTTT
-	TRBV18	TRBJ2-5	CASSLVYQETQYF	TGTGCCAGCTCACTAGTGTACCAAGAGACCCAGTACTTC
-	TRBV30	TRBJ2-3	CAWSVLPDTQYF	TGTGCCTGGAGTGTCCTTCCAGATACGCAGTATTTT
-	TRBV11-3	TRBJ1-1	CASSTLGGRTEAFF	TGTGCCAGCAGCACGTTGGGAGGGCGCACTGAAGCTTTCTTT
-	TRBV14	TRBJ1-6	CASSQDLSNSPLHF	TGTGCCAGCAGCCAAGATTTGAGTAATTCACCCCTCCACTTT
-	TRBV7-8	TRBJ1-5	CASSLGGIGNQPQHF	TGTGCCAGCAGCTTAGGCGGGATTGGCAATCAGCCCCAGCATTTT
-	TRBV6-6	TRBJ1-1	CASCRGGTEAFF	TGTGCCAGCTGCCGGGGGGGCACTGAAGCTTTCTTT
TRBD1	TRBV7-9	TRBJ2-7	CASSWGRPGQGSYEQYF	TGTGCCAGCAGCTGGGGAAGACCGGGACAGGGGTCCTACGAGCAGTACTTC
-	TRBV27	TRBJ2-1	CASSPMLAENEQFF	TGTGCCAGCAGTCCGATGTTAGCAGAGAATGAGCAGTTCTTC
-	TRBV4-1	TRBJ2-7	CASSQLDRVFYEQYF	TGCGCCAGCAGCCAGCTGGACAGAGTTTTCTACGAGCAGTACTTC
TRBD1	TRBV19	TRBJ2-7	CASSSRGQYEQYF	TGTGCCAGTAGTTCCAGGGGACAGTACGAGCAGTACTTC
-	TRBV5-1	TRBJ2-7	CASSPNSPTGFANRAYEQYF	TGCGCCAGCAGCCCAAACTCCCCGACAGGTTTCGCCAATAGGGCCTACGAGCAGTACTTC
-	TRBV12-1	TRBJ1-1	CASSGWTGGTEAFF	TGTGCCAGCAGCGGATGGACAGGCGGGACTGAAGCTTTCTTT
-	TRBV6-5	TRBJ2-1	CASSADRRQFF	TGTGCCAGCAGTGCCGACAGGCGGCAGTTCTTC
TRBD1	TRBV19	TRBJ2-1	CASSKGQGAVREQFF	TGTGCCAGTAGTAAGGGACAGGGGGCCGTCCGGGAGCAGTTCTTC
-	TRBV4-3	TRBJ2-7	CASSPSGSYEQYF	TGCGCCAGCAGCCCATCAGGTTCCTACGAGCAGTACTTC
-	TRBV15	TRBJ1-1	CATSRDVGQAEAFF	TGTGCCACCAGCAGAGATGTTGGGCAGGCTGAAGCTTTCTTT
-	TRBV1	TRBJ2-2	CTSSRSRASGGQNTGELFF	TGCACCAGCAGCCGCAGTAGGGCTAGCGGGGGCCAAAACACCGGGGAGCTGTTTTTT
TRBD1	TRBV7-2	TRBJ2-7	CASSLESTGNYEQYF	TGTGCCAGCAGCTTAGAGTCGACAGGGAACTACGAGCAGTACTTC
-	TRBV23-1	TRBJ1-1	CASSQGLDTEAFF	TGCGCCAGCAGTCAGGGGCTGGACACTGAAGCTTTCTTT
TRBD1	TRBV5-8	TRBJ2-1	CASSKGQLSSYNEQFF	TGTGCCAGCAGCAAGGGACAGTTGAGCTCCTACAATGAGCAGTTCTTC
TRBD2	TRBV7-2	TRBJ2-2	CASSFLRPGLGSPGELFF	TGTGCCAGCAGCTTCCTGAGGCCGGGACTAGGGTCGCCCGGGGAGCTGTTTTTT
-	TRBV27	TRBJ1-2	CASKKALRDGYTF	TGTGCCAGCAAAAAGGCCCTCCGGGATGGCTACACCTTC
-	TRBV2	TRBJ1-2	CASSPTGTNYGYTF	TGTGCCAGCAGTCCGACAGGAACCAACTATGGCTACACCTTC
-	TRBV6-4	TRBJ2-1	CASSDGGAGDVNEQFF	TGTGCCAGCAGTGACGGGGGAGCAGGGGATGTAAATGAGCAGTTCTTC
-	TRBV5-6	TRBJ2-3	CASSKTGNWGDTQYF	TGTGCCAGCAGCAAAACAGGGAACTGGGGAGATACGCAGTATTTT
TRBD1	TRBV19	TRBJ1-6	CASSSLAGGDSPLHF	TGTGCCAGTAGTTCCTTGGCAGGGGGTGATTCACCCCTCCACTTT
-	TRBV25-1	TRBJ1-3	CASSEPTVGNTIYF	TGTGCCAGCAGTGAACCTACAGTTGGAAACACCATATATTTT
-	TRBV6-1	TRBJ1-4	CASSVPGHTNEKLFF	TGTGCCAGCAGTGTCCCGGGACATACTAATGAAAAACTGTTTTTT
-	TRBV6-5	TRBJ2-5	CASSYSPTGIQETQYF	TGTGCCAGCAGTTACTCACCCACAGGGATACAAGAGACCCAGTACTTC
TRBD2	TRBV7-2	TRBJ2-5	CASSRPGLAGVETQYF	TGTGCCAGCAGCAGACCGGGACTAGCGGGGGTGGAGACCCAGTACTTC
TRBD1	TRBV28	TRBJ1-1	CASSLWVTGGNTEAFF	TGTGCCAGCAGTTTATGGGTAACAGGGGGGAACACTGAAGCTTTCTTT
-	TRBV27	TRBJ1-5	CASSPGRNSNQPQHF	TGTGCCAGCAGCCCAGGCAGGAATAGCAATCAGCCCCAGCATTTT
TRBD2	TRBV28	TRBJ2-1	CASSPPNGLAGVWNEQFF	TGTGCCAGCAGTCCACCCAACGGACTAGCGGGAGTATGGAATGAGCAGTTCTTC
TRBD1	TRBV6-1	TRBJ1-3	CASSDRVSGNTIYF	TGTGCCAGCAGCGACAGGGTTTCAGGAAACACCATATATTTT
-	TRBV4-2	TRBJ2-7	CASSQARLSDPNYEQYF	TGTGCCAGCAGCCAAGCTAGGCTGAGCGATCCGAACTACGAGCAGTACTTC
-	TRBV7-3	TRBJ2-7	CASSPGGAREQYF	TGTGCCAGCAGCCCCGGCGGGGCGCGCGAGCAGTACTTC
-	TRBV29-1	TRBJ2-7	CSVVGRGSSYEQYF	TGCAGCGTTGTCGGTAGAGGAAGCTCCTACGAGCAGTACTTC
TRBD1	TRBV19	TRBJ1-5	CASSIDRGRSNQPQHF	TGTGCCAGTAGTATAGACAGGGGGCGCAGCAATCAGCCCCAGCATTTT
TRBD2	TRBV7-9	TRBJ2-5	CASSSFGGEGQETQYF	TGTGCCAGCAGCTCGTTCGGGGGGGAAGGCCAAGAGACCCAGTACTTC
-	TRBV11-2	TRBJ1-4	CASSLGDAGAHWEKLFF	TGTGCCAGCAGCCTTGGGGACGCGGGGGCCCATTGGGAAAAACTGTTTTTT
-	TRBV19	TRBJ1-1	CASRVDTEAFF	TGTGCCAGCAGGGTTGACACTGAAGCTTTCTTT